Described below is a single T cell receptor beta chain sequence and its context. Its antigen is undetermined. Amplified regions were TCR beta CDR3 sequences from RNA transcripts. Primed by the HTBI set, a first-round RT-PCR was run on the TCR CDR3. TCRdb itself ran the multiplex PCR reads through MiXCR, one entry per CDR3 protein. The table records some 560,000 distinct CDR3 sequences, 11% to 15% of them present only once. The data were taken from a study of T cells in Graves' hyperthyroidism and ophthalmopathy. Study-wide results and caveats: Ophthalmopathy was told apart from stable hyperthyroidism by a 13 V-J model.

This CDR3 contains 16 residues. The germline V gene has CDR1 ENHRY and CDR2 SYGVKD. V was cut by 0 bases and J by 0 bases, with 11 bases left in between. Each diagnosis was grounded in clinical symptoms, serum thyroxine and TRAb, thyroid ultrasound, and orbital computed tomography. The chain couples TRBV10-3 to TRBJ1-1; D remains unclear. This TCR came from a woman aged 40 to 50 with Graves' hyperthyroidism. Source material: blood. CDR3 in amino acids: CAISESLGGMNTEAFF. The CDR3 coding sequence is TGTGCCATCAGTGAGTCTCTAGGCGGAATGAACACTGAAGCTTTCTTT.